Listed below are T cell receptor beta chains from one sample, sequenced in a study of cytomegalovirus exposure and HLA in healthy donors. Assay: immunoSEQ multiplex PCR; the TCRdb copy retains only in-frame clones and omits some. The sample includes more than 150,000 clones, around 83% seen only once; the top ten take less than 0.85%. The sequencing input was PBMCs. The receptors derive from a woman between 18 and 29 years old in good health and CMV-seronegative. Both conserved end residues are part of each CDR3. Each record gives: V gene, clone size, J gene, D gene, CDR3 protein, CDR3 DNA. D genes are given only for firm matches. Clone size is stated in some rows and not others, as once, few, many or a class when expanded.

v_call: TRBV29-1; clone_size: -; j_call: TRBJ2-1; d_call: -; cdr3_aa: CSAQRDHSSYNEQFF; cdr3_nt: TGCAGCGCCCAACGGGATCATAGCTCCTACAATGAGCAGTTCTTC
v_call: TRBV7-9; clone_size: -; j_call: TRBJ1-2; d_call: -; cdr3_aa: CASSGNLYNYGYTF; cdr3_nt: TGTGCCAGCTCGGGGAACCTTTACAACTATGGCTACACCTTC
v_call: TRBV6-5; clone_size: -; j_call: TRBJ1-1; d_call: -; cdr3_aa: CASSTRENTEAFF; cdr3_nt: TGTGCCAGCAGTACCAGGGAGAACACTGAAGCTTTCTTT
v_call: TRBV27; clone_size: -; j_call: TRBJ1-4; d_call: TRBD1; cdr3_aa: CASSLGTGNEKLFF; cdr3_nt: TGTGCCAGCAGTTTAGGGACAGGAAATGAAAAACTGTTTTTT
v_call: TRBV27; clone_size: once; j_call: TRBJ2-2; d_call: TRBD2; cdr3_aa: CASSVSGERSGELFF; cdr3_nt: TGTGCCAGCAGTGTCAGCGGGGAGAGGTCCGGGGAGCTGTTTTTT
v_call: TRBV28; clone_size: -; j_call: TRBJ2-7; d_call: -; cdr3_aa: CASSSEFREQYF; cdr3_nt: TGTGCCAGCAGTTCCGAGTTCAGGGAGCAGTACTTC
v_call: TRBV6-5; clone_size: -; j_call: TRBJ1-2; d_call: TRBD1; cdr3_aa: CASSHRDRGYYGYTF; cdr3_nt: TGTGCCAGCAGCCACAGGGACAGGGGTTACTATGGCTACACCTTC
v_call: TRBV19; clone_size: -; j_call: TRBJ2-1; d_call: TRBD2; cdr3_aa: CASSSIAGSYNEQFF; cdr3_nt: TGTGCCAGTAGTTCCATAGCGGGCTCCTACAATGAGCAGTTCTTC
v_call: TRBV5-1; clone_size: -; j_call: TRBJ2-2; d_call: TRBD1; cdr3_aa: CASTSTGGNTGELFF; cdr3_nt: TGCGCCAGCACGTCGACAGGGGGCAACACCGGGGAGCTGTTTTTT
v_call: TRBV6-5; clone_size: few; j_call: TRBJ2-1; d_call: TRBD2; cdr3_aa: CASSYSAGGPNEQFF; cdr3_nt: TGTGCCAGCAGTTACTCAGCGGGAGGGCCGAATGAGCAGTTCTTC
v_call: TRBV30; clone_size: -; j_call: TRBJ1-4; d_call: -; cdr3_aa: CAWSPGFDEKLFF; cdr3_nt: TGTGCCTGGAGTCCAGGGTTTGATGAAAAACTGTTTTTT
v_call: TRBV28; clone_size: -; j_call: TRBJ1-1; d_call: -; cdr3_aa: CASSFGETEAFF; cdr3_nt: TGTGCCAGCAGTTTTGGGGAGACTGAAGCTTTCTTT
v_call: TRBV19; clone_size: -; j_call: TRBJ2-1; d_call: TRBD2; cdr3_aa: CASSVTSVEQFF; cdr3_nt: TGTGCCAGTAGTGTAACTAGCGTTGAGCAGTTCTTC
v_call: TRBV18; clone_size: -; j_call: TRBJ2-1; d_call: TRBD1; cdr3_aa: CASSPWTGGLDEQFF; cdr3_nt: TGTGCCAGCTCACCCTGGACAGGGGGGCTGGATGAGCAGTTCTTC
v_call: TRBV5-6; clone_size: -; j_call: TRBJ2-1; d_call: -; cdr3_aa: CASSLNDRYNEQFF; cdr3_nt: TGTGCCAGCAGCTTGAACGACAGATACAATGAGCAGTTCTTC
v_call: TRBV12-5; clone_size: -; j_call: TRBJ2-3; d_call: TRBD1; cdr3_aa: CASGLNRDSSTDTQYF; cdr3_nt: TGTGCTAGTGGTTTAAACCGGGACAGTAGCACAGATACGCAGTATTTT
v_call: TRBV5-6; clone_size: few; j_call: TRBJ2-7; d_call: TRBD1; cdr3_aa: CASSLLTGGIYEQYF; cdr3_nt: TGTGCCAGCAGCTTGTTGACAGGGGGCATTTACGAGCAGTACTTC
v_call: TRBV28; clone_size: -; j_call: TRBJ2-7; d_call: TRBD2; cdr3_aa: CASSPRAGRFYEQYF; cdr3_nt: TGTGCCAGCAGTCCCCGAGCGGGACGCTTCTACGAGCAGTACTTC
v_call: TRBV28; clone_size: -; j_call: TRBJ2-6; d_call: -; cdr3_aa: CASSKRQISGANVLTF; cdr3_nt: TGTGCCAGCAGTAAACGACAAATCTCTGGGGCCAACGTCCTGACTTTC
v_call: TRBV11-1; clone_size: -; j_call: TRBJ1-2; d_call: -; cdr3_aa: CASSATGFGYGYTF; cdr3_nt: TGTGCCAGCAGCGCAACAGGGTTTGGCTATGGCTACACCTTC
v_call: TRBV4-1; clone_size: -; j_call: TRBJ1-4; d_call: TRBD1; cdr3_aa: CASSTTSGAQGEEKLFF; cdr3_nt: TGCGCCAGCAGCACTACCTCAGGGGCGCAGGGGGAAGAAAAACTGTTTTTT
v_call: TRBV6-5; clone_size: -; j_call: TRBJ1-2; d_call: TRBD1; cdr3_aa: CASSVPGQPYGYTF; cdr3_nt: TGTGCCAGCAGTGTACCGGGACAGCCCTATGGCTACACCTTC
v_call: TRBV4-1; clone_size: -; j_call: TRBJ1-1; d_call: TRBD1; cdr3_aa: CASSPFGTGKGDTEAFF; cdr3_nt: TGCGCCAGCAGCCCATTTGGGACAGGAAAAGGGGACACTGAAGCTTTCTTT
v_call: TRBV14; clone_size: -; j_call: TRBJ2-7; d_call: -; cdr3_aa: CASSQVIRDVAGSSYEQYF; cdr3_nt: TGTGCCAGCAGCCAAGTAATAAGAGACGTGGCGGGAAGCTCCTACGAGCAGTACTTC
v_call: TRBV10-2; clone_size: -; j_call: TRBJ1-1; d_call: -; cdr3_aa: CASSPEGVTEAFF; cdr3_nt: TGCGCCAGCAGTCCCGAGGGGGTAACTGAAGCTTTCTTT
v_call: TRBV4-2; clone_size: once; j_call: TRBJ1-1; d_call: -; cdr3_aa: CASSQGENRDYDTEAFF; cdr3_nt: TGTGCCAGCAGCCAAGGAGAAAACCGGGACTACGACACTGAAGCTTTCTTT
v_call: TRBV5-1; clone_size: -; j_call: TRBJ1-1; d_call: -; cdr3_aa: CASSLSGTRPEAFF; cdr3_nt: TGCGCCAGCAGCCTATCCGGGACACGGCCTGAAGCTTTCTTT
v_call: TRBV19; clone_size: -; j_call: TRBJ1-6; d_call: -; cdr3_aa: CASRSAGNSPLHF; cdr3_nt: TGTGCCAGTAGGAGCGCAGGGAATTCACCCCTCCACTTT
v_call: TRBV28; clone_size: -; j_call: TRBJ1-5; d_call: -; cdr3_aa: CASSLFSEIGSNQPQHF; cdr3_nt: TGTGCCAGCAGTTTATTTTCGGAGATTGGTAGCAATCAGCCCCAGCATTTT
v_call: TRBV7-9; clone_size: -; j_call: TRBJ1-5; d_call: -; cdr3_aa: CSSSLGRSDQPQHF; cdr3_nt: TGTTCCAGCAGCTTAGGGAGAAGTGATCAGCCCCAGCATTTT
v_call: TRBV28; clone_size: -; j_call: TRBJ2-5; d_call: -; cdr3_aa: CASSGVGETQYF; cdr3_nt: TGTGCCAGCAGCGGCGTGGGCGAGACCCAGTACTTC
v_call: TRBV11-2; clone_size: once; j_call: TRBJ1-4; d_call: -; cdr3_aa: CASSLKFAVEKLFF; cdr3_nt: TGTGCCAGCAGCTTAAAGTTTGCAGTGGAAAAACTGTTTTTT
v_call: TRBV5-1; clone_size: few; j_call: TRBJ2-1; d_call: -; cdr3_aa: CASSLAFRGEEQFF; cdr3_nt: TGCGCCAGCAGCTTGGCTTTCCGGGGAGAGGAGCAGTTCTTC
v_call: TRBV2; clone_size: -; j_call: TRBJ2-4; d_call: -; cdr3_aa: CASTLNAGFLAKNIQYF; cdr3_nt: TGTGCCAGCACTTTAAATGCGGGATTCTTAGCCAAAAACATTCAGTACTTC
v_call: TRBV18; clone_size: -; j_call: TRBJ1-2; d_call: -; cdr3_aa: CASSPLTGTQTYGYTF; cdr3_nt: TGTGCCAGCTCACCACTTACCGGGACACAAACCTATGGCTACACCTTC
v_call: TRBV5-1; clone_size: -; j_call: TRBJ2-5; d_call: TRBD2; cdr3_aa: CASSFFAAGGPETQYF; cdr3_nt: TGCGCCAGCAGCTTTTTCGCAGCGGGAGGGCCGGAGACCCAGTACTTC
v_call: TRBV7-9; clone_size: -; j_call: TRBJ1-5; d_call: -; cdr3_aa: CASSSTGFNQPQHF; cdr3_nt: TGTGCCAGCAGCTCCACAGGGTTCAATCAGCCCCAGCATTTT
v_call: TRBV6-5; clone_size: -; j_call: TRBJ1-3; d_call: -; cdr3_aa: CACSYSGSFSGNTIYF; cdr3_nt: TGTGCCTGCAGTTACTCGGGCAGTTTCTCTGGAAACACCATATATTTT
v_call: TRBV7-9; clone_size: -; j_call: TRBJ2-7; d_call: -; cdr3_aa: CSSSLALYEQYF; cdr3_nt: TGTTCCAGCAGCTTAGCCCTATACGAGCAGTACTTC
v_call: TRBV7-3; clone_size: -; j_call: TRBJ2-7; d_call: TRBD2; cdr3_aa: CASSHGTSVGEQYF; cdr3_nt: TGTGCCAGCAGCCACGGGACTAGCGTTGGCGAGCAGTACTTC
v_call: TRBV29-1; clone_size: -; j_call: TRBJ2-2; d_call: -; cdr3_aa: CSVDGGTGELFF; cdr3_nt: TGCAGCGTTGACGGGGGCACCGGGGAGCTGTTTTTT
v_call: TRBV5-1; clone_size: -; j_call: TRBJ2-3; d_call: -; cdr3_aa: CASSLAPGGDTQYF; cdr3_nt: TGCGCCAGCAGCTTGGCCCCGGGTGGGGATACGCAGTATTTT
v_call: TRBV11-3; clone_size: -; j_call: TRBJ2-7; d_call: TRBD2; cdr3_aa: CASSPGLAETYEQYF; cdr3_nt: TGTGCCAGCAGCCCGGGACTAGCGGAAACCTACGAGCAGTACTTC
v_call: TRBV7-9; clone_size: -; j_call: TRBJ2-5; d_call: -; cdr3_aa: CSSSSFQETQYF; cdr3_nt: TGTTCCAGCAGTTCATTTCAAGAGACCCAGTACTTC
v_call: TRBV6-5; clone_size: once; j_call: TRBJ2-2; d_call: -; cdr3_aa: CASSYSEGAVTGELFF; cdr3_nt: TGTGCCAGCAGTTACTCGGAGGGGGCGGTCACCGGGGAGCTGTTTTTT
v_call: TRBV30; clone_size: -; j_call: TRBJ2-1; d_call: TRBD1; cdr3_aa: CAGAETGSYNEQFF; cdr3_nt: TGTGCCGGAGCGGAGACAGGGAGCTACAATGAGCAGTTCTTC
v_call: TRBV4-2; clone_size: -; j_call: TRBJ2-3; d_call: TRBD1; cdr3_aa: CASSQDTGQVTDTQYF; cdr3_nt: TGTGCCAGCAGCCAAGATACCGGACAGGTAACAGATACGCAGTATTTT
v_call: TRBV15; clone_size: -; j_call: TRBJ1-4; d_call: -; cdr3_aa: CAASGQRVAADLPVATNEKLFF; cdr3_nt: TGTGCCGCCTCGGGCCAGAGGGTTGCCGCGGATCTTCCAGTTGCAACTAATGAAAAACTGTTTTTT